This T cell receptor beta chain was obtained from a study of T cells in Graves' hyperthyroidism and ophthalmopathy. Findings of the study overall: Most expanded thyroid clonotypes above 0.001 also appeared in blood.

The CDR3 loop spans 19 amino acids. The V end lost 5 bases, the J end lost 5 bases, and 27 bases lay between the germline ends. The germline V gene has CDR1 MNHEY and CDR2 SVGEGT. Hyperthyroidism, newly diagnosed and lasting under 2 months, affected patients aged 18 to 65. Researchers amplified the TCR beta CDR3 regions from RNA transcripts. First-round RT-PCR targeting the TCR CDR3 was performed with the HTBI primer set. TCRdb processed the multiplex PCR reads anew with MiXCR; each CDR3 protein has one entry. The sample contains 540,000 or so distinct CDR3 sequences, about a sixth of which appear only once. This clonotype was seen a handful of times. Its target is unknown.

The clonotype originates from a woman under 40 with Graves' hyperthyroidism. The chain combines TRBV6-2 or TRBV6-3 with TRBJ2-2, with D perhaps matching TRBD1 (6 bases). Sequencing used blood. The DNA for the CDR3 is TGTGCCAGCAGTCCCGGACAGCAAACATACTACGAGGGTACCGGGGAGCTGTTTTTT. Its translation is CASSPGQQTYYEGTGELFF.